Each of the 5 T cell receptor beta chains below was sequenced from the same sample in a study of blood T cell repertoires in COVID-19. Some clones are missing from TCRdb's copy, which holds only in-frame ones; the method was immunoSEQ multiplex PCR. Of over 200,000 clones listed, 81% are singletons. The sequenced material came from PBMCs or T cells enriched from blood (not recorded which). The source of these receptors is a woman in her 50s with acute COVID-19.

V and J are TRBV7-8 and TRBJ2-3, with TRBD2 matching 8 bases. This CDR3 contains 16 residues. With V trimmed by 5 bases and J by 2 bases, 9 bases remained unmatched. Germline lookup yields CDR1 SGHVS and CDR2 FQNEAQ. This CDR3 reads CASSVLVTSDTDTQYF. Written as DNA, the CDR3 is TGTGCCAGCAGCGTATTAGTGACTAGCGACACAGATACGCAGTATTTT. The variable domain in full, with the rest retrieved from reference TRBV7-8 and TRBJ2-3, is GAGVSQSPRYKVAKRGQDVALRCDPISGHVSLFWYQQALGQGPEFLTYFQNEAQLDKSGLPSDRFFAERPEGSVSTLKIQRTQQEDSAVYLCASSVLVTSDTDTQYFGPGTRLTVL.

This sequence joins TRBV21-1 and TRBJ1-6; TRBD1 is the table's D call, not checked against the DNA. TRBV21-1 constitutes a pseudogene. This CDR3 region has 18 residues. The CDR3 region is CASSKWYGTYSYNSPLHF. In nucleotides, the CDR3 is TGTGCCAGCAGCAAATGGTACGGGACATACTCCTATAATTCACCCCTCCACTTT.

CDR3 sequence (DNA): TGTGCCAGCAGCTCTCTTCAGGGGGCGCCCCACGAGCAGTACTTC. As protein: CASSSLQGAPHEQYF. The chain couples TRBV11-3 to TRBJ2-7, with 8 bases identical to TRBD1. The CDR3 covers 15 residues. Unmatched junction bases numbered 10, after V lost 4 bases and J lost 5 bases. CDR1 is SGHNT, CDR2 YENEEA, per germline.

This clone was observed a handful of times. CDR3 sequence reads: CASSYRAGVGETQYF. The DNA of the CDR3 is TGTGCCAGCAGTTACAGAGCGGGAGTGGGAGAGACCCAGTACTTC. V is TRBV6-2 or TRBV6-3 and J is TRBJ2-5; 8 nucleotides align to TRBD2. Germline CDR1 reads MNHEY; CDR2 reads SVGEGT. Losses at the gene ends were 2 bases for V and 4 bases for J; bases not matched to a gene: 6. The CDR3 sequence is 15 residues long.

This rearrangement joins TRBV12-3 or TRBV12-4 to TRBJ2-5; 7 nucleotides line up with TRBD1. After removal of 8 bases from V and 5 bases from J, the junction contained 5 bases not matched to a gene. The CDR3 loop spans 12 amino acids. The CDR3 loop is CASSTGSETQYF. The CDR3 DNA is TGTGCCAGCTCGACAGGGTCGGAGACCCAGTACTTC.